Given below is one TCR beta chain in context. This entry is derived from a study of T cell responses to AZD1222 COVID-19 vaccine. V was pared by 5 bases and J by 6 bases, with 9 bases of the junction left unmatched. CDR1 LNHDA and CDR2 SQIVND come from the germline V gene (reference sequence). This CDR3 spans 16 amino acids. Profiled with immunoSEQ multiplex PCR; TCRdb holds only in-frame clones, not every one. The repertoire includes around 110,000 clones, 80% to 90% of them detected once, and around 3.9% sits in the top ten. The chain combines TRBV19 with TRBJ1-5, with 11 bases that match TRBD1. The TCR comes from an adult in good health. The specimen was peripheral blood, collected on day 0 of MenACWY control vaccination. The CDR3 reads CASSGTRTGGSQPQHF. CDR3 nucleotides: TGTGCCAGTAGTGGAACTCGGACAGGGGGCAGTCAGCCCCAGCATTTT.